Included here is one T cell receptor (beta chain) sequence, with context. Its target is not known. The sample is drawn from a study of OX40 agonist ivuxolimab in advanced cancers. Study-level background: Ivuxolimab, an antibody that agonizes OX40 (CD134), was administered to the patients. Prior anti-PD-1, anti-PD-L1 or anti-CTLA-4 therapy did not bar entry, and 40% had some. Study conclusions and caveats: Certain nonresponders likewise exhibited a low normalized T-cell clonal expansion. Expanded clones were, on average, more numerous in CD8+ T cells than in CD4+.

The V gene end was trimmed by 5 bases and the J gene end by 4 bases; junction bases not matched to a gene: 13. Germline assignment: CDR1 SGDLS and CDR2 YYNGEE. The CDR3 covers 17 residues. Libraries were prepared by immunoSEQ multiplex PCR; TCRdb keeps only in-frame clonotypes and omits some of them. The sample includes some 80,000 clones, around 94% of them seen just once. Sequencing used CD4+ or CD8+ T cells sorted from blood, obtained in a trial of the OX40 agonist ivuxolimab. This sequence originates from an adult with an advanced solid tumor such as melanoma, head and neck, liver or kidney cancer. J is TRBJ2-7 and V is TRBV9; 12 bases align to TRBD1. The CDR3 DNA sequence: TGTGCCAGCAGGGGGACAGGGGGCGGGATAGCGTCTTACGAGCAGTACTTC. Translation: CASRGTGGGIASYEQYF.